The 27 T cell receptor beta chains below come from one sample, sequenced in a study. TCRdb reprocessed the 5' RACE reads via MiXCR and lists one record per CDR3 protein. The sample shows about 8,900 distinct CDR3 sequences, around 52% of them seen only once. Treg sorting used a CD4+CD25+CD127-/low gate. Input material: Tregs sorted from a lymph node. These receptors were obtained from a female donor with breast cancer.

V and J are TRBV4-1 and TRBJ1-2, with D tentatively TRBD1 (6 bases). The CDR3 length is 16 residues. Trimming shortened V by 1 base and J by 4 bases, and 16 bases separated the two germline ends. Per the germline V gene, CDR1 is MGHRA and CDR2 is YSYEKL. The CDR3 region has the DNA TGCGCCAGCAGCCAAGTTCTGGGACAAACAATCTATGGCTACACCTTC. This translates into CASSQVLGQTIYGYTF.

V usage is TRBV7-2 and J usage is TRBJ1-5; TRBD1 might be the D (6 bases). Germline CDR1 reads SGHTA; CDR2 reads FQGNSA. The V end was cut by 5 bases, the J end by 12 bases, with 17 bases between. This CDR3 region has 13 residues. The CDR3 here is CASSRYHRDIQHF. The CDR3 DNA sequence: TGTGCCAGCAGCCGTTACCACAGGGACATCCAGCATTTT.

The chain recombines TRBV7-2 with TRBJ2-3, with a possible D match to TRBD2 (6 bases). Trimming removed 1 base from V and 1 base from J, with 12 bases in between. CDR3 length: 16 residues. Germline loops: CDR1 SGHTA, CDR2 FQGNSA. Here the CDR3 reads CASSLVQGGGTDTQYF. CDR3 coding DNA: TGTGCCAGCAGCTTAGTCCAGGGAGGTGGCACAGATACGCAGTATTTT. The full variable domain, its missing parts supplied by reference TRBV7-2 and TRBJ2-3, is GAGVSQSPSNKVTEKGKDVELRCDPISGHTALYWYRQSLGQGLEFLIYFQGNSAPDKSGLPSDRFSAERTGGSVSTLTIQRTQQEDSAVYLCASSLVQGGGTDTQYFGPGTRLTVL.

This chain connects TRBV20-1 to TRBJ2-7; a weak D match, TRBD2 (6 bases). This CDR3 region has 17 residues. Germline V gene lookup returns CDR1 DFQATT and CDR2 SNEGSKA (reference sequence). V shed 3 bases and J shed 2 bases, with 23 bases lying between them. CDR3 coding DNA: TGCAGTGCTAGGAGGGACCCGAGGACTACTTTCACCTACGAGCAGTACTTC. Protein sequence: CSARRDPRTTFTYEQYF.

This chain links TRBV7-2 with TRBJ2-5; 9 bases are a match to TRBD1. The trim removed 4 bases at V and 11 bases at J, leaving 8 bases unmatched. CDR1 SGHTA and CDR2 FQGNSA come from the germline V gene. This CDR3 region has 13 residues. CDR3 in amino acids: CASSSRGTGRQYF. The CDR3 nucleotides are TGTGCCAGCAGCTCCCGCGGGACAGGGCGACAGTACTTC.

The V and J genes are TRBV15 and TRBJ2-2; TRBD2 is a possible D gene (5 bases). The CDR3 has 16 residues. V lost 0 bases to trimming and J lost 13 bases, with 21 bases between them. CDR1 is LNHNV, CDR2 YYDKDF, per germline (reference sequence). CDR3 nucleotides: TGTGCCACCAGCAGAGATGGAGCGACCGGGCCACGGGGGCTGTTTTTT. Translating gives CATSRDGATGPRGLFF.

Only a few counts were recorded for this clonotype. The chain links TRBV20-1 to TRBJ2-1, with D perhaps TRBD1 (5 bases). Looked up from germline, CDR1 is DFQATT and CDR2 is SNEGSKA (reference sequence). There are 13 residues in the CDR3. Trimming pared 0 bases from V and 8 bases from J, leaving 11 bases between. In DNA, the CDR3 is TGCAGTGCTAGAGATCCAGGGCTAGATGAGCAGTTCTTC. Its translation is CSARDPGLDEQFF.

The chain is built from TRBV4-1 and TRBJ1-5; no clear D gene. There are 16 residues in the CDR3. CDR1 MGHRA and CDR2 YSYEKL come from the germline V gene. V was trimmed by 0 bases and J by 7 bases, leaving 16 bases between them. The CDR3 is CASSQDLLVFRQPQHF. Here the CDR3 DNA reads TGCGCCAGCAGCCAAGATCTTCTGGTGTTCAGGCAGCCCCAGCATTTT.

This clonotype was seen only a few times. J is TRBJ2-3 and V is TRBV7-2; 9 positions match TRBD2. The trim removed 5 bases at V and 4 bases at J, leaving 10 bases unmatched. The CDR3 covers 16 residues. The germline gives CDR1 SGHTA, CDR2 FQGNSA. As DNA, the CDR3 is TGTGCCAGCAGCCCCTATAGCGGGAGCGGGGCAGATACGCAGTATTTT. Translation gives CASSPYSGSGADTQYF. The full variable domain, with the rest looked up from reference TRBV7-2 and TRBJ2-3, is GAGVSQSPSNKVTEKGKDVELRCDPISGHTALYWYRQSLGQGLEFLIYFQGNSAPDKSGLPSDRFSAERTGGSVSTLTIQRTQQEDSAVYLCASSPYSGSGADTQYFGPGTRLTVL.

Here the CDR3 DNA reads TGCAGTGCTAGAGATCCAGGATTGTCGGAGACCCAGTACTTC. Its translation is CSARDPGLSETQYF. J is TRBJ2-5 and V is TRBV20-1; D uncertain. V dropped 0 bases and J dropped 5 bases, with 13 bases sitting between them. The CDR3 has 14 residues. Germline CDR1 is DFQATT and CDR2 is SNEGSKA (reference sequence).

This clonotype has more than one count but fewer than ten. This chain uses TRBV12-3 or TRBV12-4 with TRBJ2-1; D possibly uses TRBD1 or TRBD2 (5 bases each). V was cut by 5 bases and J by 8 bases, with 16 bases left in between. The CDR3 runs 14 residues. CDR3 sequence reads: CASSTSGTSYEQFF. The CDR3 coding sequence is TGTGCCAGCAGTACTTCCGGGACCTCATATGAGCAGTTCTTC.

The V gene is TRBV7-9, the J gene TRBJ1-1; weak D call: TRBD1 (6 bases). The CDR3 covers 14 residues. Trimming stripped 4 bases from V and 6 bases from J, with 15 bases between. Germline CDR1 reads SEHNR; CDR2 reads FQNEAQ (reference sequence). CDR3 sequence (DNA): TGTGCCAGCAGCTCACAGACAGGCAGGGCTGAAGCTTTCTTT. Translated: CASSSQTGRAEAFF.

This clonotype showed up just a few times. The chain links TRBV7-3 to TRBJ1-6, with no clear D. The CDR3 totals 13 residues. Trimming cost V 8 bases and J 2 bases, with 7 bases left between them. CDR1 and CDR2 (germline): SGHTA, FQGTGA. The CDR3 nucleotides are TGTGCCAGCTCCGACACCTATAATTCACCCCTCCACTTT. Translating gives CASSDTYNSPLHF.

The rearrangement uses TRBV12-3 or TRBV12-4 and TRBJ2-7; TRBD2 matches at 7 bases. V lost 6 bases to trimming and J lost 2 bases; unmatched junction nucleotides: 7. This CDR3 spans 14 amino acids. As DNA, the CDR3 is TGTGCCAGCAGCCTTTCTAGCGGCCCCTACGAGCAGTACTTC. The encoded protein is CASSLSSGPYEQYF.

The chain employs TRBV6-5 and TRBJ1-6; unclear D gene. Germline loops: CDR1 MNHEY, CDR2 SVGAGI. V lost 4 bases to trimming and J lost 10 bases, with 11 bases between them. The CDR3 is made up of 13 amino acids. CDR3 loop: CASSFRRGSPLHF. As DNA, the CDR3 is TGTGCCAGCAGTTTCAGGCGAGGATCACCCCTCCACTTT.

This clonotype was seen a few times. J is TRBJ2-7 and V is TRBV6-5, with D unclear. The germline gives CDR1 MNHEY, CDR2 SVGAGI. The CDR3 consists of 11 residues. V lost 1 base and J lost 5, with 3 bases in between. Here the CDR3 DNA reads TGTGCCAGCAGTTACTTCCACGAGCAGTACTTC. Translating it yields CASSYFHEQYF.

V gene TRBV5-1 combines with J gene TRBJ1-5; D is uncertain. The ends were cut back, 5 bases at V and 4 bases at J, with 16 bases in the middle. From germline, CDR1 is SGHRS and CDR2 YFSETQ. The CDR3 consists of 15 residues. For the CDR3, the DNA is TGCGCCAGCAGATCGGGCCTGGGGAATAATCAGCCCCAGCATTTT. Its translation: CASRSGLGNNQPQHF.

By its share, this clonotype is medium-sized. The chain links TRBV20-1 to TRBJ2-7; 7 positions match TRBD1. The V segment lost 6 bases and the J segment 0 bases; nucleotides outside the gene matches: 8. The CDR3 runs 14 residues. Germline CDR1 and CDR2: DFQATT and SNEGSKA (reference sequence). The DNA of the CDR3 is TGCAGTGCCGTTGGACAGGAAAGCTCCTACGAGCAGTACGTC. Amino acid sequence: CSAVGQESSYEQYV.

The rearrangement links TRBV12-3 or TRBV12-4 to TRBJ1-1, with D unclear. The length of the CDR3 is 12 residues. Trimming shortened V by 5 bases and J by 11 bases, and 15 bases separated the two germline ends. CDR3 region: CASSIGFSLAFF. CDR3 DNA sequence: TGTGCCAGCAGTATAGGATTTTCCTTGGCTTTCTTT.

The rearrangement joins TRBV5-5 to TRBJ2-7; no clear D. The germline CDR1 and CDR2 sequences are SGHKS and YYEKEE (reference sequence). The V end was cut by 3 bases, the J end by 6 bases, with 10 bases between. The CDR3 sequence is 12 residues long. CDR3 sequence (DNA): TGTGCCAGCAGCTGGCCGCGCGGCGAGCAGTACGTC. Translating gives CASSWPRGEQYV.

The J gene is TRBJ2-2, the V gene TRBV7-3; no firm D call. Germline values: CDR1 SGHTA, CDR2 FQGTGA. CDR3 size: 14 residues. V lost 1 base, J lost 1 base, and 4 bases lay in between. CDR3 coding DNA: TGTGCCAGCAGCTTAAAGAAGAACACCGGGGAGCTGTTTTTT. Amino acids: CASSLKKNTGELFF.

The V call is TRBV6-5, the J call TRBJ1-2, with 7 positions matching TRBD1. This CDR3 is built from 19 residues. The germline gives CDR1 MNHEY, CDR2 SVGAGI. Trimming at V came to 0 bases and at J to 2 bases, leaving 15 bases not matched to a gene. CDR3 sequence reads: CASSYSSIIPGQINYGYTF. CDR3 nucleotide sequence: TGTGCCAGCAGTTACTCGAGTATAATCCCGGGACAGATAAACTATGGCTACACCTTC.

This clonotype has only a few counts. The rearrangement links TRBV20-1 to TRBJ2-3, with D possibly TRBD2 on 6 matching bases. V lost 4 bases and J 1 base, leaving 9 bases between the germline ends. CDR1 is DFQATT and CDR2 is SNEGSKA in the germline V gene (reference sequence). The CDR3 is 13 residues long. The CDR3: CSATRGGTDTQYF. The CDR3 nucleotides are TGCAGTGCTACGCGCGGGGGCACAGATACGCAGTATTTT.

The chain carries TRBV20-1 and TRBJ1-6, with 7 bases lining up with TRBD1. This CDR3 region has 15 residues. J gave up 11 bases and V 3 bases, and 13 bases lay outside the gene matches. Germline V gene sequence: CDR1 DFQATT, CDR2 SNEGSKA (reference sequence). The CDR3: CSARRQGVIIAPLHF. In DNA, the CDR3 is TGCAGTGCTAGGCGGCAGGGGGTTATAATTGCACCCCTCCACTTT.

This clonotype has more than one count but fewer than ten. The CDR3 DNA sequence: TGTGCCAGCAGCGCCGTAGGGGGGAACTATGGCTACACCTTC. Protein product: CASSAVGGNYGYTF. The chain carries TRBV7-9 and TRBJ1-2, with D tentatively TRBD1 (6 bases). V was shortened by 5 bases and J by 2 bases, with 12 bases between the two germline ends. CDR1 is SEHNR, CDR2 FQNEAQ, per germline (reference sequence). The CDR3 contains 14 residues.

The gene calls are TRBV7-2 and TRBJ1-2, with no clear D. This CDR3 contains 12 residues. V lost 7 bases to trimming and J lost 5 bases, with 11 bases between them. Looked up from germline, CDR1 is SGHTA and CDR2 is FQGNSA. The CDR3 is CASTDPLYGYTF. CDR3 bases: TGTGCCAGCACGGACCCTTTATATGGCTACACCTTC.

CDR3 in DNA: TGTGCCAGCAGCCTAGATCGACAGGGATACAATGAGCAGTTCTTC. Translating gives CASSLDRQGYNEQFF. The chain employs TRBV27 and TRBJ2-1, with 7 bases identical to TRBD1. V trimming: 6 bases; J trimming: 4 bases; junction bases outside the gene matches: 9. Germline loops: CDR1 MNHEY, CDR2 SMNVEV (reference sequence). The CDR3 contains 15 residues.